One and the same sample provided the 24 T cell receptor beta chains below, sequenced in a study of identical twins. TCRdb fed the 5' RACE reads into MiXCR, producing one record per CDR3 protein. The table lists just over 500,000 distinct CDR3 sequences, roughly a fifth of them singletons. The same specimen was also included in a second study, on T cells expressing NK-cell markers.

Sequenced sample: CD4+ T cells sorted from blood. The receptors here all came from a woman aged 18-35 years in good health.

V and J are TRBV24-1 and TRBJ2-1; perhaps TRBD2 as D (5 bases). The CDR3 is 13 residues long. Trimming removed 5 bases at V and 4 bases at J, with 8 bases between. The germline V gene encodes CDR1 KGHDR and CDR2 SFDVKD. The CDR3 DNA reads TGTGCCACCAGTGGTGGACTTTACAATGAGCAGTTCTTC. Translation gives CATSGGLYNEQFF.

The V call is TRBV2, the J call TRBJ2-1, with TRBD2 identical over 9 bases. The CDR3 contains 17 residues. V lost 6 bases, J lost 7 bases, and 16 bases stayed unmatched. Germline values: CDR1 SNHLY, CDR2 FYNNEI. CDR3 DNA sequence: TGTGCCAGCAGGTTTAGCGGGAGTGGGATTTTGACTAATGAGCAGTTCTTC. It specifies CASRFSGSGILTNEQFF.

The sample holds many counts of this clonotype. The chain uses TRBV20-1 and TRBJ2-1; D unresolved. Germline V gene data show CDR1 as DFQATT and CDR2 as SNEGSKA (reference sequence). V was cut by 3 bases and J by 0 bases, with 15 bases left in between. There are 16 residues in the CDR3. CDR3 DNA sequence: TGCAGTGCTAGCAGTATGGGCCACCGCTCCTACAATGAGCAGTTCTTC. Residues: CSASSMGHRSYNEQFF.

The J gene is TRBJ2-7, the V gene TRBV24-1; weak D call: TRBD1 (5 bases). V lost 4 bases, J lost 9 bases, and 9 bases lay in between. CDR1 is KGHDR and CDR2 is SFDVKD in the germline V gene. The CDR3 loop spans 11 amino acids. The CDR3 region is CATSDRTRQYF. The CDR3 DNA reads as TGTGCCACCAGTGACCGGACAAGGCAGTACTTC.

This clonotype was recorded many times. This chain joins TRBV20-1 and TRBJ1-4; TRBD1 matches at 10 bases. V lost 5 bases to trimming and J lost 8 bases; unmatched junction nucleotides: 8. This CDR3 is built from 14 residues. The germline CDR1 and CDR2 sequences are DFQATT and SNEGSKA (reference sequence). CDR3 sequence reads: CSAPIRDRGEKLFF. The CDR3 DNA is TGCAGTGCTCCTATCCGGGACAGGGGCGAAAAACTGTTTTTT.

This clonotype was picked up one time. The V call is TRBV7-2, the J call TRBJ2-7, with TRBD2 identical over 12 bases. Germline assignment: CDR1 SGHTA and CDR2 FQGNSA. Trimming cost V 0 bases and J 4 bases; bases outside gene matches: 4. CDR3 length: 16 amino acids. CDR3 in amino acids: CASSLAMTSGRYEQYF. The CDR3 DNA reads TGTGCCAGCAGCTTAGCTATGACTAGCGGGAGATACGAGCAGTACTTC.

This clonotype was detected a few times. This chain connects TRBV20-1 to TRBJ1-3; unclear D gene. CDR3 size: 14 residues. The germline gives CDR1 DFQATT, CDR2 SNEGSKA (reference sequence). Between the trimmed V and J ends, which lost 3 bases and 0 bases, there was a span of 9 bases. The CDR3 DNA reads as TGCAGTGCTAGTACAGATCTCTCTGGAAACACCATATATTTT. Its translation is CSASTDLSGNTIYF.

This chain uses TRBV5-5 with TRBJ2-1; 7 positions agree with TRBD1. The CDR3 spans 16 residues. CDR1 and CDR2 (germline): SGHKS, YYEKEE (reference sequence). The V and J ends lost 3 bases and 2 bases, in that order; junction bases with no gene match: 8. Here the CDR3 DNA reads TGTGCCAGCAGCTCGTCGACAGGGACCGCCTACAATGAGCAGTTCTTC. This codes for CASSSSTGTAYNEQFF.

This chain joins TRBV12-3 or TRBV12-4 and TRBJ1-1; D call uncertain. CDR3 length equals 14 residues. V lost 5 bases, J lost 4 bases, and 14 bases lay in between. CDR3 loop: CASSPLRGGTEAFF. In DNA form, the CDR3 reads TGTGCCAGCAGTCCTCTACGGGGTGGCACTGAAGCTTTCTTT.

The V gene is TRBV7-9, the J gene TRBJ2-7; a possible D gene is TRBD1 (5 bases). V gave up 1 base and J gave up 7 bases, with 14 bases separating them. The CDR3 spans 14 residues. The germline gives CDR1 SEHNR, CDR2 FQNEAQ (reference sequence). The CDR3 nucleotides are TGTGCCAGCAGCTTAGTAGTACAGGCCCCTGAGCAGTACTTC. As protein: CASSLVVQAPEQYF.

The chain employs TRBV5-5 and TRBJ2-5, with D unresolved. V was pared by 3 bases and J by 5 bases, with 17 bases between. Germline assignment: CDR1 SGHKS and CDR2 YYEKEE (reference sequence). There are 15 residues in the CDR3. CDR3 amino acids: CASSYPGPLPETQYF. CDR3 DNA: TGTGCCAGCAGCTACCCGGGTCCTTTACCGGAGACCCAGTACTTC.

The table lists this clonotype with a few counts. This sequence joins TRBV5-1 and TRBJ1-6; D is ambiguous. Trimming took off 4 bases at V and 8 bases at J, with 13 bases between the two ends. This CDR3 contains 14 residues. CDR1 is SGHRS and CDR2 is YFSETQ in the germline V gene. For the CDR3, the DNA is TGCGCCAGCAGCCGTACAAGAGATGATTCACCCCTCCACTTT. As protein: CASSRTRDDSPLHF.

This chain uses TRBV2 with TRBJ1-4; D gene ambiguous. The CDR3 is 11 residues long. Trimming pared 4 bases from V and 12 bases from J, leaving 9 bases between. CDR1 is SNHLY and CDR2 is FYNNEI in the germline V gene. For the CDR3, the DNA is TGTGCCAGCAGTGCGCAGGCAGAACTGTTTTTT. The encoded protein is CASSAQAELFF. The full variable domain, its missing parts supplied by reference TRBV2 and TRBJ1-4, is EPEVTQTPSHQVTQMGQEVILRCVPISNHLYFYWYRQILGQKVEFLVSFYNNEISEKSEIFDDQFSVERPDGSNFTLKIRSTKLEDSAMYFCASSAQAELFFGSGTQLSVL.

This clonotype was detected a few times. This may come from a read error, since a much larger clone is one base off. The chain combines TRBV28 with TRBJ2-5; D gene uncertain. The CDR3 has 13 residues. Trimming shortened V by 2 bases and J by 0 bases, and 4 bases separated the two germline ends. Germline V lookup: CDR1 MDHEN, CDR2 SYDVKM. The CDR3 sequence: CASSLVYQETQYF. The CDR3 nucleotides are TGTGCCAGCAGTTTAGTCTACCAAGAGACCCAGTACTTC.

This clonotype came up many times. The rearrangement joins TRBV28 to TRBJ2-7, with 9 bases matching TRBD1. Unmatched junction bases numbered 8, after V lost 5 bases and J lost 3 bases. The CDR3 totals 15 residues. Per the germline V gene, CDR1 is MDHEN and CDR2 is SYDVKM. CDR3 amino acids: CASSPGTGSYYEQYF. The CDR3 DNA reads TGTGCCAGCAGTCCCGGGACAGGGAGCTACTACGAGCAGTACTTC.

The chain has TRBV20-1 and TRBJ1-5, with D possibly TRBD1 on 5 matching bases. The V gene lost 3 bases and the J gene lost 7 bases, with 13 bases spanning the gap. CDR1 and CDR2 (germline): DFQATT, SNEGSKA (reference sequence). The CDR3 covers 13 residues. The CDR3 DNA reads TGCAGTGCTAGGGCGGGGGAGCGGCAGCCCCAGCATTTT. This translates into CSARAGERQPQHF.

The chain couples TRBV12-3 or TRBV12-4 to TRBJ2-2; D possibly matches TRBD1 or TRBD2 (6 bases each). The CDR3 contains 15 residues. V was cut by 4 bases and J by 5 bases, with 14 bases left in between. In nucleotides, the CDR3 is TGTGCCAGCAGTTCCCGAGGGGGGCAAACCGGGGAGCTGTTTTTT. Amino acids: CASSSRGGQTGELFF.

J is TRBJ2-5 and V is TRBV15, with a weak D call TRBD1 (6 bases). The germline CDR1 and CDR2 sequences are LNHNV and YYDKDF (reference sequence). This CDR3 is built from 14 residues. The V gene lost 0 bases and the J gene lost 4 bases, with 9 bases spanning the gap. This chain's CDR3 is CATSREGALETQYF. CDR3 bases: TGTGCCACCAGCAGAGAGGGGGCCCTAGAGACCCAGTACTTC.

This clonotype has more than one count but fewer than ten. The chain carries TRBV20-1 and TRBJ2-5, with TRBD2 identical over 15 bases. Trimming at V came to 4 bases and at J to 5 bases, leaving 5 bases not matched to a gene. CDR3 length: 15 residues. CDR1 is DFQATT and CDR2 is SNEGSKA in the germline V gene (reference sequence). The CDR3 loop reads CSATPGTSGGETQYF. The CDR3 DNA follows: TGCAGTGCTACCCCCGGGACTAGCGGGGGGGAGACCCAGTACTTC.

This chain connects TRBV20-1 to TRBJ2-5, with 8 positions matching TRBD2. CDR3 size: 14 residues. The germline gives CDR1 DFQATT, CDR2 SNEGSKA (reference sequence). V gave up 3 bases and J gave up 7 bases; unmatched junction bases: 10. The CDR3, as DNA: TGCAGTGCTAGGCTAGCGGGTACCCCCGGGACCCAGTACTTC. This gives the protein CSARLAGTPGTQYF.

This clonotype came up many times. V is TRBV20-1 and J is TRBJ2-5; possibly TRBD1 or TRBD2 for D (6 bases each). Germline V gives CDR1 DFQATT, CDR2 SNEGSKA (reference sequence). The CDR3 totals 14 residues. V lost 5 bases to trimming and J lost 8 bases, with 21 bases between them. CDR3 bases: TGCAGTGCTCCCGGCAGAGGGGGGCCTACCACCCAGTACTTC. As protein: CSAPGRGGPTTQYF.

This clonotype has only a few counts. CDR3 in DNA: TGCAGTGCTTCCAGGGTTACCGGGGCCAACGTCCTGACTTTC. Residues: CSASRVTGANVLTF. The rearrangement joins TRBV20-1 to TRBJ2-6; TRBD1 is a possible D gene (5 bases). The germline V gene encodes CDR1 DFQATT and CDR2 SNEGSKA (reference sequence). V gave up 5 bases and J gave up 4 bases, with 12 bases separating them. The CDR3 runs to 14 residues.

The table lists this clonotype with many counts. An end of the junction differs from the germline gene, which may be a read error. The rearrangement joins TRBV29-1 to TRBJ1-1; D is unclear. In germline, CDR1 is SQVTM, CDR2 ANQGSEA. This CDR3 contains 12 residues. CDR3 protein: CSVEVRMGEAFF. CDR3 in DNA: TGCAGCGTGGAAGTCAGGATGGGTGAAGCTTTCTTT.

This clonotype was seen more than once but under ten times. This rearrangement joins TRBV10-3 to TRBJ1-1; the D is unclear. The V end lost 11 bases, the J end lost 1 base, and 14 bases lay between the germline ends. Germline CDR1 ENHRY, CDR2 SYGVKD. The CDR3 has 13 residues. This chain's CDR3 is CAAHDVRNTEAFF. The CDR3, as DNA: TGTGCCGCCCACGATGTAAGGAACACTGAAGCTTTCTTT.